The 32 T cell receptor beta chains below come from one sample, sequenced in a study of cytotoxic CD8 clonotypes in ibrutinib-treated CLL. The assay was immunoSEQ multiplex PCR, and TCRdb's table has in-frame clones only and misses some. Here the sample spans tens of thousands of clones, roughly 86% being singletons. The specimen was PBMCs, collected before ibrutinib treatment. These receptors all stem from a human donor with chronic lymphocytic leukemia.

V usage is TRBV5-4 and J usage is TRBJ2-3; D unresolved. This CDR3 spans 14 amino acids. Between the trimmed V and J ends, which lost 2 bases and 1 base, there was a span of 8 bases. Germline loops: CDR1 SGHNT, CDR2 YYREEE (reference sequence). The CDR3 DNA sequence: TGTGCCAGCAGCTTCAGCAGCGGCACAGATACGCAGTATTTT. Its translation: CASSFSSGTDTQYF.

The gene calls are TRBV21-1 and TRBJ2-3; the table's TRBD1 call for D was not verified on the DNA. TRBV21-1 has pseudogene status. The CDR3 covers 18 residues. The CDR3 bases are TGTGCCAGCAGCAAAAAGGACAGGGCCCCGGGGGGTCCAGATACGCAGTATTTT. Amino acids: CASSKKDRAPGGPDTQYF.

The CDR3 sequence is CASSSAGWAYEQYF. In DNA form, the CDR3 reads TGTGCCAGCAGTTCAGCAGGGTGGGCATACGAGCAGTACTTC. The chain employs TRBV28 and TRBJ2-7, with D possibly matching TRBD1 (5 bases). Germline V gives CDR1 MDHEN, CDR2 SYDVKM. CDR3 size: 14 residues. V lost 4 bases and J lost 4, with 14 bases in between. Based on the CDR3 plus reference TRBV28 and TRBJ2-7, the full variable domain is DVKVTQSSRYLVKRTGEKVFLECVQDMDHENMFWYRQDPGLGLRLIYFSYDVKMKEKGDIPEGYSVSREKKERFSLILESASTNQTSMYLCASSSAGWAYEQYFGPGTRLTVT.

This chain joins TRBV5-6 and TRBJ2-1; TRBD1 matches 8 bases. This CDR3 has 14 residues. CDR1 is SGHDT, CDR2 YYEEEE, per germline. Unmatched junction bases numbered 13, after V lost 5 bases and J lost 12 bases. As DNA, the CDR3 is TGTGCCAGCAGACTGAGACAGGGGTCCCGCGGGCAGTTCTTC. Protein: CASRLRQGSRGQFF.

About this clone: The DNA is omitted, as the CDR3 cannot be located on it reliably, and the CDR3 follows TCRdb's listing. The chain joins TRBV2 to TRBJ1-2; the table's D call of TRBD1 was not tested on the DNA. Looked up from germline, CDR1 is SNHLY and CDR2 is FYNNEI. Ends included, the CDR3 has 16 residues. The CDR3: CASIRRSGQVFGKGTF.

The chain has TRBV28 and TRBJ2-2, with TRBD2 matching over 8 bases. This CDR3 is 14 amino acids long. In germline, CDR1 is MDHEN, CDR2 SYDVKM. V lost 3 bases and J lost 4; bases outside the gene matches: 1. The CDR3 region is CASSFSGATGELFF. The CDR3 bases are TGTGCCAGCAGTTTTAGCGGGGCCACCGGGGAGCTGTTTTTT.

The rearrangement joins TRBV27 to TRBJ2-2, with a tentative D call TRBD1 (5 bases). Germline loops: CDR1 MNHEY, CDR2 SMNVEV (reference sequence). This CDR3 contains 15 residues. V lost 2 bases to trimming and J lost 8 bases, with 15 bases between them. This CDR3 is CASSLERQSRGELFF. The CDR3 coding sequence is TGTGCCAGCAGTTTAGAGAGACAGTCTAGAGGGGAGCTGTTTTTT.

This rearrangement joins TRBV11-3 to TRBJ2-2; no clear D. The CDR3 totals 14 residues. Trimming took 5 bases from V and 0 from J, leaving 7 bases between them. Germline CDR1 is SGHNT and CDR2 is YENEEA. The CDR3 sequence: CASSDLANTGELFF. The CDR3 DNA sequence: TGTGCCAGCAGCGATCTCGCGAACACCGGGGAGCTGTTTTTT.

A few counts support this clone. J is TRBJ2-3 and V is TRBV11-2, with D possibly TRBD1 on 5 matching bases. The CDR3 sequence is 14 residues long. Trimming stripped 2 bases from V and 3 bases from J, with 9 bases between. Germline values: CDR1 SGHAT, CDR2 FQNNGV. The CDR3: CASSLRQGTDTQYF. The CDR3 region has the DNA TGTGCCAGCAGCTTAAGGCAGGGTACAGATACGCAGTATTTT.

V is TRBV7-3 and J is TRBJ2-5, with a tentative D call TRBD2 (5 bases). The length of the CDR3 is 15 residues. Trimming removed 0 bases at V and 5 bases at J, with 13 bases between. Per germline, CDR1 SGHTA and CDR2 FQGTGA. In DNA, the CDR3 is TGTGCCAGCAGCTTAACAGGGAGAGTGGCGGAGACCCAGTACTTC. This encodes CASSLTGRVAETQYF.

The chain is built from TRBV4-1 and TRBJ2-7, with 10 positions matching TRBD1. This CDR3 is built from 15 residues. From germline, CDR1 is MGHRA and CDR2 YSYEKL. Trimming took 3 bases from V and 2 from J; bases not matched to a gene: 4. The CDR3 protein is CASSHRDRGAYEQYF. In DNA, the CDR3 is TGCGCCAGCAGCCACCGGGACAGGGGAGCCTACGAGCAGTACTTC.

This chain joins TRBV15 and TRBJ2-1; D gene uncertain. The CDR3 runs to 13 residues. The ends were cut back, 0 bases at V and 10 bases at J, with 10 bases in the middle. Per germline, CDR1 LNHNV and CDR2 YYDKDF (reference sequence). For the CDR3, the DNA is TGTGCCACCAGCAGAGATGTTGTGGGGGAGCAGTTCTTC. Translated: CATSRDVVGEQFF.

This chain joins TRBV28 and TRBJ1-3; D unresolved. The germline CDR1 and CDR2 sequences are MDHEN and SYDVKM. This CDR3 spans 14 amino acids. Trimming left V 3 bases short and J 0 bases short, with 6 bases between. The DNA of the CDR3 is TGTGCCAGCAGTTTGGGCAGCTCTGGAAACACCATATATTTT. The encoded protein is CASSLGSSGNTIYF.

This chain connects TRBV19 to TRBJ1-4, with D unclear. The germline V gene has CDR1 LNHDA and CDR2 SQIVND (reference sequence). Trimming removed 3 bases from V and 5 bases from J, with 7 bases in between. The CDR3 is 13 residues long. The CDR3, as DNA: TGTGCCAGTAGTATCGGCGTAAATGAAAAACTGTTTTTT. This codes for CASSIGVNEKLFF.

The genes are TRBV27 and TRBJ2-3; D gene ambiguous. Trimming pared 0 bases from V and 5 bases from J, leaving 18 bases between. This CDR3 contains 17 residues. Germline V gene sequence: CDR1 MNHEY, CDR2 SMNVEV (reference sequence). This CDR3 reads CASSLSLLSSSIDTQYF. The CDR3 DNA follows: TGTGCCAGCAGTTTATCTTTGTTGTCCAGTTCGATAGATACGCAGTATTTT.

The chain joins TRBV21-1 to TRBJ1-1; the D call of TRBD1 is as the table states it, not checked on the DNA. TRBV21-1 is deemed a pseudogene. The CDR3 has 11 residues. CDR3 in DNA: TGTGCCGACAGGGCGAACACTGAAGCTTTCTTT. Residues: CADRANTEAFF.

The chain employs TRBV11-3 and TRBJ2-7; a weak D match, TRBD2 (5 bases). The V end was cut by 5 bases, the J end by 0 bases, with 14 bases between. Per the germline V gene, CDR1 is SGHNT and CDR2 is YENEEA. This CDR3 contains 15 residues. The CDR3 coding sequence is TGTGCCAGCAGCCCGGGGTTTTCCCCCTCCTACGAGCAGTACTTC. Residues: CASSPGFSPSYEQYF.

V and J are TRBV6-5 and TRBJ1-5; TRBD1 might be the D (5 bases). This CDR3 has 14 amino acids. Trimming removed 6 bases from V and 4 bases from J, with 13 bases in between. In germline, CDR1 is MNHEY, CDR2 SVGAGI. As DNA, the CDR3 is TGTGCCAGCAGAAAGAGAGAGGGGAATCAGCCCCAGCATTTT. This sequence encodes CASRKREGNQPQHF.

This CDR3 reads CASSFPASPDTQYF. The DNA of the CDR3 is TGTGCCAGCAGCTTCCCCGCGAGTCCAGATACGCAGTATTTT. The chain couples TRBV7-2 to TRBJ2-3, with D uncertain. This CDR3 is 14 amino acids long. V gave up 3 bases and J gave up 4 bases, with 11 bases separating them. Germline assignment: CDR1 SGHTA and CDR2 FQGNSA.

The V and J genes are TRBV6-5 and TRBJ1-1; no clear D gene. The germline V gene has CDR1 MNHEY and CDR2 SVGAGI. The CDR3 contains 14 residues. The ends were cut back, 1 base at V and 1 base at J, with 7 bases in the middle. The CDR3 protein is CASSYWQQNTEAFF. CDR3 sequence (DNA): TGTGCCAGCAGTTACTGGCAGCAGAACACTGAAGCTTTCTTT.

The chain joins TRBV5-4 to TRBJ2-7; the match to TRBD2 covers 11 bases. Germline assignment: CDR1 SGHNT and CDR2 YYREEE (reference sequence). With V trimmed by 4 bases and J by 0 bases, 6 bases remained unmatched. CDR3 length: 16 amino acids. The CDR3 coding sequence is TGTGCCAGCAGCCCTGGGACTAGCGGAGTCTCCTACGAGCAGTACTTC. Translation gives CASSPGTSGVSYEQYF.

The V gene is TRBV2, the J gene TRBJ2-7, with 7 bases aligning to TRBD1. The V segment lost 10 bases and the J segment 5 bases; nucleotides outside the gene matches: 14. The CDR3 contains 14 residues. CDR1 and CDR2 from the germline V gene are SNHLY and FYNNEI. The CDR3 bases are TGTGCCACCCTACCGAGAGGGGGCTGGGACGAGCAGTACTTC. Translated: CATLPRGGWDEQYF. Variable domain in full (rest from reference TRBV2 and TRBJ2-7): EPEVTQTPSHQVTQMGQEVILRCVPISNHLYFYWYRQILGQKVEFLVSFYNNEISEKSEIFDDQFSVERPDGSNFTLKIRSTKLEDSAMYFCATLPRGGWDEQYFGPGTRLTVT.

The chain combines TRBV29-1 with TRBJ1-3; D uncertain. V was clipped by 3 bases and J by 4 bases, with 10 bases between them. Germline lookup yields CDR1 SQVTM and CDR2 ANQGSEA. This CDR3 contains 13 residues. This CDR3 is CSVEVGRGNTIYF. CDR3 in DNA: TGCAGCGTTGAGGTTGGTCGAGGAAACACCATATATTTT.

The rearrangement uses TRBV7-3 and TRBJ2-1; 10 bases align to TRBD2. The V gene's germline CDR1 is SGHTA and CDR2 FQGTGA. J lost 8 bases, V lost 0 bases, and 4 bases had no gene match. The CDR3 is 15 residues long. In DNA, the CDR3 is TGTGCCAGCAGCTTAACGGGACTAGCGAGCTATGAGCAGTTCTTC. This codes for CASSLTGLASYEQFF. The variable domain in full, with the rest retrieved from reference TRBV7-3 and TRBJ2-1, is GAGVSQTPSNKVTEKGKYVELRCDPISGHTALYWYRQSLGQGPEFLIYFQGTGAADDSGLPNDRFFAVRPEGSVSTLKIQRTERGDSAVYLCASSLTGLASYEQFFGPGTRLTVL.

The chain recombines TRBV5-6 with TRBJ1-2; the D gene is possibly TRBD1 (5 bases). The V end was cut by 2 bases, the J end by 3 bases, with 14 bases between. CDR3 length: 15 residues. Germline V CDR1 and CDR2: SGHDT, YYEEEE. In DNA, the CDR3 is TGTGCCAGCAGCTTAAGGGGCAGGGCGTACTATGGCTACACCTTC. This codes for CASSLRGRAYYGYTF.

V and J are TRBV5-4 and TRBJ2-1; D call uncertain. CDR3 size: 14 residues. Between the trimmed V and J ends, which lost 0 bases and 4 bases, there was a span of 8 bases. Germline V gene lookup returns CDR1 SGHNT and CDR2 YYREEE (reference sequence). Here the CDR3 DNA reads TGTGCCAGCAGCTTGGAGTTCCGGTACAATGAGCAGTTCTTC. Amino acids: CASSLEFRYNEQFF. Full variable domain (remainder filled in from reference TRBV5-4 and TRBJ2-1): ETGVTQSPTHLIKTRGQQVTLRCSSQSGHNTVSWYQQALGQGPQFIFQYYREEENGRGNFPPRFSGLQFPNYSSELNVNALELDDSALYLCASSLEFRYNEQFFGPGTRLTVL.

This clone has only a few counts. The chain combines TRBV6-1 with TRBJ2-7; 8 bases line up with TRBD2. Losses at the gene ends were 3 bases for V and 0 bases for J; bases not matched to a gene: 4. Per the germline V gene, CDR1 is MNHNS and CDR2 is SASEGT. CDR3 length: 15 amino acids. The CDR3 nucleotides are TGTGCCAGCAGTGACGGGAGGGTGAGCTCCTACGAGCAGTACTTC. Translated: CASSDGRVSSYEQYF.

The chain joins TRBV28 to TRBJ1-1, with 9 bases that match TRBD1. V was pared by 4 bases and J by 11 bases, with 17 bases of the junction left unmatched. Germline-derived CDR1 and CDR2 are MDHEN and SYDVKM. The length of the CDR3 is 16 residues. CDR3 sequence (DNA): TGTGCCAGCAGTTCCCCGGGACAGGGAGGATTTGGGTTTGCTTTCTTT. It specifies CASSSPGQGGFGFAFF.

CDR3 protein: CSVEPSAGSEQFF. Written as DNA, the CDR3 is TGCAGCGTTGAACCTAGCGCGGGGAGTGAGCAGTTCTTC. The rearrangement uses TRBV29-1 and TRBJ2-1, with a weak D call TRBD2 (6 bases). The CDR3 runs to 13 residues. The V end lost 2 bases, the J end lost 9 bases, and 14 bases lay between the germline ends. Germline V CDR1 and CDR2: SQVTM, ANQGSEA.

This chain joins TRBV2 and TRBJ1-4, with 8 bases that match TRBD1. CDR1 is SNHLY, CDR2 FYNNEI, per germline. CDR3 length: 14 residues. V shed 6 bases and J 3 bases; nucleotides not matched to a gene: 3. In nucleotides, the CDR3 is TGTGCCAGCAGGAGGACAGGGCCTAATGAAAAACTGTTTTTT. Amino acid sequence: CASRRTGPNEKLFF.

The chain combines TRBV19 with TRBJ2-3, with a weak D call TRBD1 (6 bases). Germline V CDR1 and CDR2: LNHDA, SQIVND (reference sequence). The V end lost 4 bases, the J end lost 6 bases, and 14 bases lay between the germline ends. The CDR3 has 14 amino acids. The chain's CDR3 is CASSTQGAKDTQYF. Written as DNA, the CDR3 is TGTGCCAGTAGTACACAGGGTGCGAAGGATACGCAGTATTTT.

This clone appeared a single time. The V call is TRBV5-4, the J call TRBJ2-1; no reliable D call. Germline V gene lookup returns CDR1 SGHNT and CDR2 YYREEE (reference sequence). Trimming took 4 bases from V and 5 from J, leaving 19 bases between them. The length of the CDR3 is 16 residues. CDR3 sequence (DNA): TGTGCCAGCAGCCTCCGGGTCATAGCCAAGAACAATGAGCAGTTCTTC. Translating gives CASSLRVIAKNNEQFF.